Below are 23 T cell receptor beta chains sequenced from a single sample in a study of CD8+ T cells in alopecia areata. Sorting of pooled cutaneous lymph node cells used CD4, CD8alpha, NKG2D, NKG2ACE and other markers. The sequencing template was cDNA reverse transcribed from extracted RNA. Method: immunoSEQ multiplex PCR; TCRdb's copy keeps in-frame clones and lacks some. The sample presents approximately 300,000 clones, none singletons. Sequenced input: CD4+ T cells sorted from a lymph node. The receptors stem from a C3H/HeJ mouse with alopecia areata. Mouse MHC haplotype: H2-k.

Only a few counts were recorded for this clone. Here the gene names and germline are mouse. The CDR3 end falls 4 residues outside the read, so it is completed with the germline J gene. The chain couples TRBV5 to TRBJ2-5; maybe TRBD2 (5 bases). The germline CDR1 and CDR2 sequences are LGHNA and YNLKQL (reference sequence). This CDR3 is 15 amino acids long. Trimming cost V 0 bases and J 3 bases, with 10 bases left between them. CDR3 DNA, as far as it was read: TGTGCCAGCAGCCAAGACCCGCACTGGCAAGAC. It is translated as CASSQDPHWQD. The whole CDR3 reads CASSQDPHWQDTQYF.

This clone has more than one count but fewer than ten. Genes and germline are mouse. Read sequence stops 4 residues before the CDR3 end, and the germline J gene provides the missing end. The chain links TRBV19 to TRBJ2-7; 7 bases are a match to TRBD2. In germline, CDR1 is FNHDT, CDR2 SITEND (reference sequence). This CDR3 comprises 14 residues. V dropped 0 bases and J dropped 2; count of bases not matched to a gene: 2. The CDR3 sequence: CASSIGGGPYEQYF. The CDR3 DNA, read in part, is TGTGCCAGCAGTATAGGGGGGGGTCCCTAT.

As to this clone: The genes are named according to mouse. The sample has other DNA sequences that encode this CDR3 too. Incomplete CDR3 DNA: TGTGCCAGCAGTGATGCACCAGGGAACACCGGG. As protein: CASSDAPGNTG. The whole CDR3 region reads CASSDAPGNTGQLYF. The chain couples TRBV13-3 to TRBJ2-2; tentatively, D is TRBD1 (5 bases). The read comes to an end 4 residues before the CDR3 does, leaving the germline J gene to fill in the end. CDR1 is NNHDY, CDR2 SYVADS, per germline. V was pared by 0 bases and J by 2 bases, with 8 bases between. The CDR3 extends over 15 amino acids.

This clone was counted only a few times. The genes are named according to mouse. The read gets to within 4 residues of the CDR3 end, and the germline J gene fills in the rest. The chain carries TRBV13-3 and TRBJ2-1; TRBD1 agrees at 7 bases. V lost 1 base and J lost 6; bases outside the gene matches: 4. Per the germline V gene, CDR1 is NNHDY and CDR2 is SYVADS. CDR3 length equals 14 residues. The CDR3 sequence is CASSDNRGFAEQFF. Partial CDR3 DNA: TGTGCCAGCAGTGATAACAGGGGATTTGCT.

Only a few counts were recorded for this clone. The gene names given are mouse names. The read ends 4 residues before the CDR3 terminus; that terminus is restored from the germline J gene. The rearrangement uses TRBV5 and TRBJ2-5, with 13 bases identical to TRBD2. Germline V gene lookup returns CDR1 LGHNA and CDR2 YNLKQL (reference sequence). This CDR3 region has 15 residues. The CDR3 protein is CASSADWGGWDTQYF. The part of the CDR3 DNA that was read is TGTGCCAGCAGCGCGGACTGGGGGGGCTGGGAC.

This clone was recorded a few times. Gene names follow the mouse nomenclature. The read terminates 4 residues ahead of where the CDR3 ends, so the germline J gene completes it. The rearrangement links TRBV1 to TRBJ2-2, with 8 bases that match TRBD2. Trimming at V came to 2 bases and at J to 1 base, leaving 6 bases not matched to a gene. The CDR3 has 17 residues. The germline CDR1 and CDR2 sequences are NSQYPW and LRSPGD (reference sequence). The CDR3 sequence is CTCSALLGGGNTGQLYF. CDR3 bases read: TGCACCTGCAGTGCACTTCTGGGGGGAGGAAACACCGGG.

This clone was seen at least ten times. The genes are named according to mouse. The sequence runs out 4 residues before the end of the CDR3; the remainder is reconstructed from the germline J gene. In the same sample, other DNA sequences code for this CDR3. The rearrangement links TRBV14 to TRBJ2-2; 8 nucleotides line up with TRBD2. Germline CDR1 and CDR2: SGHDT and FRDEAV. Trimming at V came to 3 bases and at J to 4 bases, leaving 5 bases not matched to a gene. The CDR3 length is 15 residues. The CDR3 is CASSSGTGGTGQLYF. CDR3 DNA, as far as it was read: TGTGCCAGCAGTTCCGGGACTGGTGGCACCGGG.

This clone has a handful of counts. Gene and germline names: mouse. The read stops 4 residues short of the end of the CDR3; the missing end is completed from the germline J gene. Different DNA sequences within this sample yield the same CDR3. The rearrangement uses TRBV19 and TRBJ2-7; D unresolved. Germline CDR1 and CDR2: FNHDT and SITEND (reference sequence). The CDR3 spans 12 residues. Trimming pared 2 bases from V and 3 bases from J, leaving 6 bases between. The CDR3 sequence: CASSIKGYEQYF. CDR3 DNA, as far as it was read: TGTGCCAGCAGTATTAAGGGCTAT.

This clone was counted between two and nine times. The gene names here belong to mouse. The read ends 4 residues shy of where the CDR3 ends; the end is completed using the germline J gene. This chain joins TRBV14 and TRBJ2-5, with 9 bases aligning to TRBD2. The germline CDR1 and CDR2 sequences are SGHDT and FRDEAV. The CDR3 consists of 14 residues. V lost 5 bases and J lost 2; bases outside the gene matches: 3. Here the CDR3 reads CASRQGLGQDTQYF. CDR3 DNA (partial): TGTGCCAGCAGACAGGGACTGGGCCAAGAC.

Concerning this clone: Gene labels here are mouse ones. From the germline J gene comes the end of the CDR3, since the read stops 4 residues before it. This chain uses TRBV13-1 with TRBJ1-1; D unclear. Trimming took 5 bases from V and 0 from J, leaving 5 bases between them. The CDR3 runs to 12 residues. Germline CDR1 is NSHNY and CDR2 is SYGAGN. CDR3 residues: CASRTTNTEVFF. The DNA read from the CDR3 is TGTGCCAGCAGGACAACAAACACA.

As regards this clone: Gene names and germline match the mouse. The read ends 4 residues shy of where the CDR3 ends; the end is completed using the germline J gene. The chain recombines TRBV5 with TRBJ2-2; 9 bases fit TRBD2. The ends lost 4 bases at V and 0 bases at J; junction bases unmatched: 3. Germline V gene sequence: CDR1 LGHNA, CDR2 YNLKQL (reference sequence). The CDR3 loop spans 16 amino acids. The DNA read from the CDR3 is TGTGCCAGCAGCCGAGACTGGGGGTCAAACACCGGG. Translation: CASSRDWGSNTG. The entire CDR3 sequence reads CASSRDWGSNTGQLYF.

This clone was seen only a few times. Gene names denote mouse genes. Read coverage stops 4 residues before the CDR3 terminus; the germline J gene supplies the remainder. The chain joins TRBV31 to TRBJ1-2; TRBD1 agrees at 10 bases. The CDR3 is 16 residues long. The germline V gene encodes CDR1 GKSSPN and CDR2 SITVG. J was trimmed by 1 base and V by 1 base; bases with no gene match: 6. CDR3 sequence: CAWSPPGQGRNSDYTF. The CDR3 bases that were read are TGTGCCTGGAGTCCCCCGGGACAGGGGAGAAACTCC.

As concerns this clone: The gene names here belong to mouse. The CDR3 is cut off 4 residues early in the read; its end comes from the germline J gene. V is TRBV3 and J is TRBJ2-5; 8 bases align to TRBD2. Per germline, CDR1 SNHLY and CDR2 FYNGKV (reference sequence). There are 15 residues in the CDR3. Losses at the gene ends were 5 bases for V and 3 bases for J; bases not matched to a gene: 7. The CDR3 spells CASSPGTGEQDTQYF. Partial CDR3 DNA: TGTGCCAGCAGCCCCGGGACTGGAGAGCAAGAC.

This clone has just a few counts. Genes here carry mouse names. The read finishes 4 residues shy of the CDR3 end, and the germline J gene is used to complete it. The sample contains more than one DNA sequence encoding this CDR3. The gene calls are TRBV13-1 and TRBJ2-2; D remains ambiguous. Looked up from germline, CDR1 is NSHNY and CDR2 is SYGAGN. Trimming removed 3 bases from V and 2 bases from J, with 5 bases in between. This CDR3 is built from 13 residues. The CDR3 here is CASSASNTGQLYF. The sequenced part of the CDR3 DNA is TGTGCCAGCAGTGCATCGAACACCGGG.

Concerning this clone itself: Each gene name is a mouse one. The read stops 4 residues short of the end of the CDR3; the missing end is completed from the germline J gene. The genes are TRBV12-1 and TRBJ2-2; tentative D call: TRBD1 (5 bases). Germline CDR1 reads SGHSN; CDR2 reads HYEKVE. This CDR3 has 14 amino acids. Trimming removed 0 bases at V and 1 base at J, with 5 bases between. CDR3 sequence reads: CASSLDRNTGQLYF. The sequenced CDR3 bases are TGTGCCAGCTCTCTCGACAGAAACACCGGG.

This clone was counted only a few times. Germline and genes here are mouse. Read data end 4 residues before the CDR3 end; the end is taken from the germline J gene. The chain recombines TRBV1 with TRBJ2-1; 7 bases match TRBD2. Germline V lookup: CDR1 NSQYPW, CDR2 LRSPGD (reference sequence). This CDR3 spans 16 amino acids. V was clipped by 0 bases and J by 3 bases; unmatched bases: 5. CDR3 bases read: TGCACCTGCAGTGCAGATCTGCTGGGGGTCTATGCT. It specifies CTCSADLLGVYA. The whole CDR3 protein reads CTCSADLLGVYAEQFF.

To note about this clone: Gene names and germline match the mouse. The CDR3 end falls 4 residues outside the read, so it is completed with the germline J gene. The chain links TRBV13-2 to TRBJ1-2; TRBD1 agrees at 8 bases. Germline V gene sequence: CDR1 NNHNN, CDR2 SYGAGS (reference sequence). Losses at the gene ends were 5 bases for V and 3 bases for J; bases not matched to a gene: 6. The CDR3 runs to 14 residues. CDR3 DNA (partial): TGTGCCAGCGGGAGGACAGGGAAGGACTCC. Translating gives CASGRTGKDS. The full CDR3 reads CASGRTGKDSDYTF.

This clone was observed a handful of times. Genes and germline are mouse. CDR3 DNA (partial): TGTGCCAGCAGTGATGAACGGGGGGATAACTATGCT. Residues: CASSDERGDNYA. The full CDR3 reads CASSDERGDNYAEQFF. This sequence joins TRBV13-1 and TRBJ2-1, with D maybe TRBD2 (6 bases). The read terminates 4 residues before the CDR3 end, so the remaining end is supplied by the germline J gene. Trimming removed 0 bases at V and 0 bases at J, with 10 bases between. The CDR3 is 16 amino acids. Germline V lookup: CDR1 NSHNY, CDR2 SYGAGN.

Ten or more counts support this clone. Mouse gene names and germline throughout. The CDR3 DNA, read in part, is TGTGCTAGCAGTAGGGGGACTTTTGCT. It specifies CASSRGTFA. In full, the CDR3 is CASSRGTFAEQFF. V gene TRBV17 combines with J gene TRBJ2-1, with D possibly TRBD2 on 6 matching bases. The sequenced fragment ends 4 residues before the CDR3 boundary, so the rest is inferred from the germline J gene. The CDR3 runs 13 residues. CDR1 and CDR2 (germline): MNHDT, YYDKIL. Trimming removed 3 bases from V and 6 bases from J, with 9 bases in between.

Only a few counts were recorded for this clone. Gene names are the mouse ones. This CDR3 is also generated by other DNA sequences in the sample. The sequenced CDR3 bases are TGCACCTGCAGTGCAGGGGACAGAAACACA. As protein: CTCSAGDRNT. The full-length CDR3 reads as CTCSAGDRNTEVFF. The genes are TRBV1 and TRBJ1-1, with 7 nucleotides matching TRBD1. The read gets to within 4 residues of the CDR3 end, and the germline J gene fills in the rest. CDR3 length: 14 amino acids. CDR1 NSQYPW and CDR2 LRSPGD come from the germline V gene (reference sequence). Trimming cost V 1 base and J 1 base; bases outside gene matches: 0.

In regard to this clone: Genes and germline are mouse. The read terminates 4 residues before the CDR3 end, so the remaining end is supplied by the germline J gene. This chain connects TRBV19 to TRBJ2-3, with D uncertain. Trimming left V 4 bases short and J 0 bases short, with 6 bases between. The CDR3 loop spans 13 amino acids. Per the germline V gene, CDR1 is FNHDT and CDR2 is SITEND (reference sequence). CDR3 residues: CASSQSSAETLYF. Incomplete CDR3 DNA: TGTGCCAGCAGTCAGAGTAGTGCAGAA.

Worth noting for this clone: Gene names and germline match the mouse. Within the sample, other DNA sequences also encode this same CDR3. The CDR3 sequence is CASSQDRDRGSAETLYF. CDR3 DNA, as far as it was read: TGTGCCAGCAGCCAAGATCGGGACAGGGGGAGTGCAGAA. The chain has TRBV5 and TRBJ2-3; TRBD1 agrees at 11 bases. The CDR3 is cut off 4 residues early in the read; its end comes from the germline J gene. V trimming: 0 bases; J trimming: 0 bases; junction bases outside the gene matches: 2. The CDR3 has 17 amino acids. Germline CDR1 and CDR2: LGHNA and YNLKQL (reference sequence).

In this sample, this clone turned up a few times. Genes and germline are mouse. The read comes to an end 4 residues before the CDR3 does, leaving the germline J gene to fill in the end. The same CDR3 also results from other DNA sequences found in this sample. The chain couples TRBV17 to TRBJ1-2; D may be TRBD1 (6 bases). The CDR3 is 14 residues long. Germline CDR1 is MNHDT and CDR2 is YYDKIL. The V end lost 3 bases, the J end lost 0 bases, and 8 bases lay between the germline ends. The CDR3: CASSSGTTNSDYTF. The DNA read from the CDR3 is TGTGCTAGCAGTAGTGGGACAACAAACTCC.